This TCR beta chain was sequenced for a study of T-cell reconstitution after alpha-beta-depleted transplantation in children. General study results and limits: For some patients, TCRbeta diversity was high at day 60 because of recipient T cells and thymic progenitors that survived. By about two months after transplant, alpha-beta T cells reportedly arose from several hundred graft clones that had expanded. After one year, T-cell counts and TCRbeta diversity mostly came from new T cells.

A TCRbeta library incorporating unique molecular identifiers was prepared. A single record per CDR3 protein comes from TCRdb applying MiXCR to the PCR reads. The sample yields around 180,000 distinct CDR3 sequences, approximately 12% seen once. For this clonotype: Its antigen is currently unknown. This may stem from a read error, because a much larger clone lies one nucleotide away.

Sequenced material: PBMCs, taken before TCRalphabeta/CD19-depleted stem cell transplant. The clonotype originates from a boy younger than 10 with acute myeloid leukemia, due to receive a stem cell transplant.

CDR3 loop: CATSSPRGTAGGIGNSSLHF. The CDR3 DNA follows: TGTGCCACCAGCAGCCCTCGGGGGACAGCCGGGGGTATCGGTAATTCATCCCTCCACTTT. J is TRBJ1-6 and V is TRBV15; the match to TRBD1 covers 7 bases. This CDR3 contains 20 residues. The germline CDR1 and CDR2 sequences are LNHNV and YYDKDF (reference sequence).